This T cell receptor beta chain was sequenced during a study of T cell responses to AZD1222 COVID-19 vaccine. Notes on the study in general: Seropositive AZD1222 recipients at baseline numbered only five or six. Repertoire sampling happened only post peak T cell response.

The method was immunoSEQ multiplex PCR; TCRdb's version includes in-frame clones alone and lacks a portion of them. The data contain more than 70,000 clones, 87% of them singletons. For this clone: The antigen is unknown.

Pooled together were second doses at about 4 or about 12 weeks. This sequence was found in an adult who received the AZD1222 COVID-19 vaccine. The starting material was peripheral blood, obtained 28 days after the second AZD1222 dose.

The CDR3 here is CASSPRSDSAEEQYF. CDR3 nucleotides: TGTGCCAGCTCACCACGATCGGACTCAGCGGAGGAGCAGTACTTC. The chain carries TRBV18 and TRBJ2-7; tentatively, D is TRBD2 (5 bases). Trimming stripped 1 base from V and 7 bases from J, with 17 bases between. The CDR3 has 15 residues. Germline loops: CDR1 KGHSH, CDR2 LQKENI. The entire variable domain, with the rest obtained from reference TRBV18 and TRBJ2-7, is as follows: NAGVMQNPRHLVRRRGQEARLRCSPMKGHSHVYWYRQLPEEGLKFMVYLQKENIIDESGMPKERFSAEFPKEGPSILRIQQVVRGDSAAYFCASSPRSDSAEEQYFGPGTRLTVT.